Shown below are 15 T cell receptor beta chains from a single sample sequenced in a study of response to subunit inactivated influenza vaccine. Each CDR3 protein gets one entry after TCRdb re-called the RT-PCR reads with MiXCR. The sample lists 500,000 to 700,000 distinct CDR3 sequences, under 25% occurring once. Another study also made use of these data, one on T cells expressing NK-cell markers. That paper states: As the method of synthesis, 5'RACE template switching with UMIs yielded TCR beta cDNA.

The starting material was CD4+ T cells sorted from PBMCs, obtained about 13 days after vaccination. Every receptor here comes from a man aged 50 to 59 who received an inactivated influenza vaccine.

This chain joins TRBV7-9 and TRBJ2-5; no firm D call. This CDR3 spans 15 amino acids. Germline-derived CDR1 and CDR2 are SEHNR and FQNEAQ (reference sequence). V was pared by 6 bases and J by 7 bases, with 21 bases between. The chain's CDR3 is CASRLSNNDVGTQYF. The CDR3 nucleotides are TGTGCCAGCAGACTGTCGAACAATGATGTTGGGACCCAGTACTTC. The complete variable domain, with remaining parts taken from reference TRBV7-9 and TRBJ2-5, reads DTGVSQNPRHKITKRGQNVTFRCDPISEHNRLYWYRQTLGQGPEFLTYFQNEAQLEKSRLLSDRFSAERPKGSFSTLEIQRTEQGDSAMYLCASRLSNNDVGTQYFGPGTRLLVL.

This clonotype showed up many times. The V call is TRBV12-3 or TRBV12-4, the J call TRBJ1-1; possible D gene TRBD1, 5 bases. The V end was cut by 2 bases, the J end by 6 bases, with 7 bases between. The CDR3 is 12 amino acids. CDR3 in amino acids: CASSLQGPEAFF. CDR3 DNA sequence: TGTGCCAGCAGTTTACAGGGTCCTGAAGCTTTCTTT.

The chain is built from TRBV12-3 or TRBV12-4 and TRBJ2-7; the D gene is possibly TRBD1 (6 bases). Between the trimmed V and J ends, which lost 4 bases and 0 bases, there was a span of 10 bases. The CDR3 has 14 residues. The chain's CDR3 is CASSSYRDSYEQYF. CDR3 nucleotides: TGTGCCAGCAGTTCGTACAGGGACTCCTACGAGCAGTACTTC.

This clonotype was detected only a few times. The V call is TRBV7-3, the J call TRBJ2-3, with 10 nucleotides matching TRBD2. The junction had 4 bases not matched to a gene; V was cut back by 2 bases and J by 5 bases. CDR1 and CDR2 from the germline V gene are SGHTA and FQGTGA. CDR3 length: 15 residues. CDR3 coding DNA: TGTGCCAGCAGCTTAGGGACTAGCGTATTAGATACGCAGTATTTT. Its protein product is CASSLGTSVLDTQYF.

This clonotype appeared a few times. The V gene is TRBV20-1, the J gene TRBJ1-1; D perhaps matches TRBD1 (5 bases). The V gene's germline CDR1 is DFQATT and CDR2 SNEGSKA (reference sequence). This CDR3 has 13 residues. V gave up 6 bases and J gave up 4 bases, with 15 bases separating them. As DNA, the CDR3 is TGCAGTGCGCCAATAAGGGGTCTCACTGAAGCTTTCTTT. Its protein is CSAPIRGLTEAFF.

This clonotype turned up a few times. The rearrangement joins TRBV29-1 to TRBJ2-5; D uncertain. The CDR3 length is 12 residues. V lost 2 bases and J lost 5, with 9 bases in between. CDR1 and CDR2 from the germline V gene are SQVTM and ANQGSEA. CDR3 protein: CSVESLGETQYF. The CDR3 coding sequence is TGCAGCGTTGAATCATTAGGGGAGACCCAGTACTTC.

This clonotype has a handful of counts. This CDR3 is CASSLGTVSMSFF. CDR3 DNA: TGCGCCAGCAGCTTGGGGACGGTTAGTATGTCTTTCTTT. The V gene is TRBV5-1, the J gene TRBJ1-1; D is unclear. In germline, CDR1 is SGHRS, CDR2 YFSETQ. The V end lost 0 bases, the J end lost 12 bases, and 15 bases lay between the germline ends. The CDR3 is 13 residues long.

This clonotype was seen a few times. This chain links TRBV20-1 with TRBJ2-3, with D possibly matching TRBD2 (6 bases). Germline values: CDR1 DFQATT, CDR2 SNEGSKA (reference sequence). V dropped 1 base and J dropped 2 bases, with 13 bases sitting between them. The CDR3 is 15 amino acids. For the CDR3, the DNA is TGCAGTGCTAGAGGCGAGCGGGTGAACACAGATACGCAGTATTTT. It codes for CSARGERVNTDTQYF.

This clonotype was observed a handful of times. The chain employs TRBV5-1 and TRBJ2-1; 8 positions match TRBD1. Germline V gives CDR1 SGHRS, CDR2 YFSETQ. With V trimmed by 3 bases and J by 9 bases, 5 bases remained unmatched. The CDR3 has 13 residues. Written as DNA, the CDR3 is TGCGCCAGCAGCTCTGACAGGGGACTTGAGCAGTTCTTC. Protein: CASSSDRGLEQFF.

The sample holds a few counts of this clonotype. The chain carries TRBV20-1 and TRBJ2-2; no definite D call. The CDR3 is made up of 13 amino acids. In germline, CDR1 is DFQATT, CDR2 SNEGSKA (reference sequence). V shed 5 bases and J shed 2 bases, with 9 bases lying between them. CDR3 amino acids: CSAPRHNTGELFF. Here the CDR3 DNA reads TGCAGTGCTCCGAGACACAACACCGGGGAGCTGTTTTTT.

This clonotype was observed a few times. A much larger clone is a single base away; this may be a read error. The chain combines TRBV6-5 with TRBJ2-1; no definite D call. V lost 1 base and J 6 bases, leaving 1 base between the germline ends. Germline V CDR1 and CDR2: MNHEY, SVGAGI. This CDR3 contains 11 residues. This chain's CDR3 is CASSYFNEQFF. The CDR3 nucleotides are TGTGCCAGCAGTTACTTCAATGAGCAGTTCTTC.

The chain recombines TRBV12-3 or TRBV12-4 with TRBJ2-6; 7 bases line up with TRBD2. After removal of 2 bases from V and 0 bases from J, the junction contained 7 bases not matched to a gene. The length of the CDR3 is 18 residues. CDR3 sequence reads: CASSLWVGGSSGANVLTF. In DNA, the CDR3 is TGTGCCAGCAGTTTATGGGTCGGCGGGAGCTCTGGGGCCAACGTCCTGACTTTC.

This sequence joins TRBV28 and TRBJ2-5, with TRBD2 matching over 10 bases. J gave up 11 bases and V 8 bases, and 14 bases lay outside the gene matches. From germline, CDR1 is MDHEN and CDR2 SYDVKM. The CDR3 length is 14 residues. The CDR3 coding sequence is TGTGCCAGCGATGTAGCGGGAGGCTCCAGATCTCAGTACTTC. It encodes CASDVAGGSRSQYF.

This clonotype was seen a few times. The rearrangement uses TRBV10-3 and TRBJ1-4; D may be TRBD1 (5 bases). Germline CDR1 is ENHRY and CDR2 is SYGVKD. CDR3 length: 12 amino acids. V was clipped by 4 bases and J by 10 bases, with 10 bases between them. The CDR3 region is CAISAGESKLFF. As DNA, the CDR3 is TGTGCCATCAGTGCGGGGGAGTCAAAACTGTTTTTT.

This clonotype showed up many times. V usage is TRBV6-1 and J usage is TRBJ2-3; 12 nucleotides match TRBD2. Germline trimming cut 8 bases from V and 4 bases from J; bases unmatched to any gene: 4. This CDR3 is 14 amino acids long. CDR1 MNHNS and CDR2 SASEGT come from the germline V gene. The CDR3 DNA reads as TGTGCCAGCGAACGACTAGCGGGGGCAGATACGCAGTATTTT. As protein: CASERLAGADTQYF.